A single sample is the source of the 9 T cell receptor beta chains below, sequenced in a study of a mutant IDH1 vaccine in newly diagnosed glioma. No antigen has been assigned to these receptors. Assay used: immunoSEQ multiplex PCR; TCRdb lists only in-frame clones, some missing. The sample comprises some 27,000 clones, roughly four fifths of which are singletons, and under 20% rests with the top ten. As to time point: week 23, last vaccination. Vaccine doses each comprised 300 ug of mutant IDH1 20-mer peptide, with topical imiquimod. Specimen: PBMCs, collected from a glioma patient whose treatment included an IDH1 peptide vaccine. The receptor source for this set is a woman aged 25 to 39 with glioma.

The CDR3 protein is CASRPSARGEQFF. The CDR3 DNA follows: TGTGCCAGCAGGCCGTCCGCAAGGGGTGAGCAGTTCTTC. The V call is TRBV27, the J call TRBJ2-1; maybe TRBD1 (5 bases). Germline lookup yields CDR1 MNHEY and CDR2 SMNVEV (reference sequence). Deletions cut 6 bases from V and 9 bases from J, with 15 bases between. This CDR3 comprises 13 residues.

V and J are TRBV5-3 and TRBJ1-1; maybe TRBD1 (5 bases). TRBV5-3 is marked as an open reading frame, function uncertain. The V and J ends lost 7 bases and 3 bases respectively, with 10 bases between them. The CDR3 sequence is 12 residues long. The CDR3 coding sequence is TGTGCCAGAGCCGGCAGGGACACTGAAGCTTTCTTT. Translating it yields CARAGRDTEAFF.

The rearrangement links TRBV7-9 to TRBJ2-7; tentative D call: TRBD2 (5 bases). Germline CDR1 SEHNR, CDR2 FQNEAQ (reference sequence). The CDR3 covers 13 residues. The V end was cut by 6 bases, the J end by 4 bases, with 13 bases between. The CDR3 DNA sequence: TGTGCCAGCAGTCCAGGACTTGAATACGAGCAGTACTTC. As protein: CASSPGLEYEQYF.

This clone showed up just once. V is TRBV29-1 and J is TRBJ1-1; D ambiguous. Trimming removed 7 bases at V and 3 bases at J, with 6 bases between. CDR3 length: 10 residues. The germline V gene has CDR1 SQVTM and CDR2 ANQGSEA. DNA for the CDR3: TGCAGCGCCTCCCACACTGAAGCTTTCTTT. Its protein is CSASHTEAFF.

The V call is TRBV5-1, the J call TRBJ1-2; TRBD1 matches at 9 bases. Germline CDR1 and CDR2: SGHRS and YFSETQ. The V and J ends lost 4 bases and 11 bases, in that order; junction bases with no gene match: 15. The CDR3 contains 15 residues. In nucleotides, the CDR3 is TGCGCCAGCAGCCTTACCGGGACAGGGCTTATGGTTTACACCTTC. As protein: CASSLTGTGLMVYTF.

V gene TRBV6-5 combines with J gene TRBJ1-1, with 8 bases aligning to TRBD1. The length of the CDR3 is 14 residues. Germline CDR1 is MNHEY and CDR2 is SVGAGI. With V trimmed by 6 bases and J by 5 bases, 8 bases remained unmatched. This chain's CDR3 is CASSPDRAVTEAFF. CDR3 sequence (DNA): TGTGCCAGCAGCCCGGACAGGGCGGTTACTGAAGCTTTCTTT.

The chain links TRBV19 to TRBJ2-6; tentative D call: TRBD1 (5 bases). V dropped 1 base and J dropped 2 bases, with 9 bases sitting between them. Germline V gene data show CDR1 as LNHDA and CDR2 as SQIVND (reference sequence). This CDR3 is built from 16 residues. In nucleotides, the CDR3 is TGTGCCAGTAGTATAGGCTGGGGCGCTGGGGCCAACGTCCTGACTTTC. It encodes CASSIGWGAGANVLTF. The full variable domain, with the rest looked up from reference TRBV19 and TRBJ2-6, is DGGITQSPKYLFRKEGQNVTLSCEQNLNHDAMYWYRQDPGQGLRLIYYSQIVNDFQKGDIAEGYSVSREKKESFPLTVTSAQKNPTAFYLCASSIGWGAGANVLTFGAGSRLTVL.

This rearrangement joins TRBV4-1 to TRBJ1-3; no firm D call. Trimming took 1 base from V and 0 from J, leaving 13 bases between them. This CDR3 is 17 amino acids long. Germline V gives CDR1 MGHRA, CDR2 YSYEKL. The CDR3 DNA sequence: TGCGCCAGCAGCCAAGGTGGTTTACGGAACTCTGGAAACACCATATATTTT. The encoded protein is CASSQGGLRNSGNTIYF.

The rearrangement uses TRBV25-1 and TRBJ2-7; D call uncertain. Trimming pared 5 bases from V and 0 bases from J, leaving 5 bases between. The germline CDR1 and CDR2 sequences are MGHDK and SYGVNS. This CDR3 is 12 amino acids long. The CDR3 region is CASSSSSYEQYF. In DNA, the CDR3 is TGTGCCAGCAGTTCCAGCTCCTACGAGCAGTACTTC.